These 13 T cell receptor beta chains were sequenced from one sample in a study of T cells after yellow fever vaccination. Each CDR3 protein gets one entry after TCRdb re-called the 5' RACE reads with MiXCR. The profile shows a few hundred thousand distinct CDR3 sequences, about 4% of them singletons. This specimen consisted of PBMCs, obtained 5 days after the yellow fever booster vaccination. These receptors originate from a man between 18 and 35 years old who received the YFV17D yellow fever vaccine.

In its sample, this clonotype was seen many times. The chain combines TRBV5-1 with TRBJ1-2; D is undetermined. V was trimmed by 0 bases and J by 8 bases, leaving 8 bases between them. CDR3 length equals 12 residues. Germline V gene sequence: CDR1 SGHRS, CDR2 YFSETQ. The CDR3 protein is CASSLEQEGYTF. In DNA form, the CDR3 reads TGCGCCAGCAGCTTGGAGCAAGAAGGCTACACCTTC. Looking up the rest from reference TRBV5-1 and TRBJ1-2 gives the full variable domain: KAGVTQTPRYLIKTRGQQVTLSCSPISGHRSVSWYQQTPGQGLQFLFEYFSETQRNKGNFPGRFSGRQFSNSRSEMNVSTLELGDSALYLCASSLEQEGYTFGSGTRLTVV.

This clonotype was seen ten or more times. The CDR3: CASSLPDRGNTEAFF. Here the CDR3 DNA reads TGTGCCAGCAGCTTACCCGACAGGGGGAACACTGAAGCTTTCTTT. The genes are TRBV7-9 and TRBJ1-1; TRBD1 matches 8 bases. Germline values: CDR1 SEHNR, CDR2 FQNEAQ (reference sequence). The CDR3 is 15 residues long. J lost 1 base, V lost 2 bases, and 3 bases had no gene match. The full variable domain, its missing parts supplied by reference TRBV7-9 and TRBJ1-1, is DTGVSQNPRHKITKRGQNVTFRCDPISEHNRLYWYRQTLGQGPEFLTYFQNEAQLEKSRLLSDRFSAERPKGSFSTLEIQRTEQGDSAMYLCASSLPDRGNTEAFFGQGTRLTVV.

The V gene is TRBV7-2, the J gene TRBJ1-1; no clear D. Trimming took 1 base from V and 7 from J, leaving 7 bases between them. This CDR3 has 12 residues. CDR1 SGHTA and CDR2 FQGNSA come from the germline V gene. The CDR3 DNA reads TGTGCCAGCAGCTTAGTAGGGATTGAAGCTTTCTTT. It codes for CASSLVGIEAFF.

The chain recombines TRBV6-6 with TRBJ1-1; D is undetermined. V was cut by 5 bases and J by 5 bases, with 12 bases left in between. The CDR3 is made up of 13 amino acids. Germline-derived CDR1 and CDR2 are MNHNY and SVGAGI (reference sequence). CDR3 sequence (DNA): TGTGCCAGCAGTGATCAGGTAGCAACTGAAGCTTTCTTT. Translation: CASSDQVATEAFF.

This clonotype was seen only a few times. This chain joins TRBV27 and TRBJ1-6, with D tentatively TRBD1 (5 bases). CDR3 length equals 14 residues. V was shortened by 3 bases and J by 9 bases, with 12 bases between the two germline ends. Germline V lookup: CDR1 MNHEY, CDR2 SMNVEV (reference sequence). The DNA for the CDR3 is TGTGCCAGCAGTTTCCCGGGGGAGGGTTCACCCCTCCACTTT. Protein sequence: CASSFPGEGSPLHF.

CDR3: CASSLRHYGYTF. In DNA, the CDR3 is TGTGCCAGCAGTTTAAGGCACTATGGCTACACCTTC. This chain connects TRBV12-3 or TRBV12-4 to TRBJ1-2; D not certain. Trimming shortened V by 2 bases and J by 3 bases, and 4 bases separated the two germline ends. The CDR3 contains 12 residues.

This clonotype came up a few times. The chain uses TRBV12-3 or TRBV12-4 and TRBJ2-2; D might be TRBD1 (6 bases). V lost 11 bases and J 6 bases, leaving 16 bases between the germline ends. The CDR3 length is 13 residues. The chain's CDR3 is CAVDHRDAGELFF. CDR3 nucleotides: TGTGCCGTCGACCACAGGGACGCCGGGGAGCTGTTTTTT.

This clonotype has ten or more counts. The chain combines TRBV5-1 with TRBJ1-1, with no clear D. Germline V CDR1 and CDR2: SGHRS, YFSETQ. V was pared by 3 bases and J by 4 bases, with 16 bases between. The CDR3 is 15 amino acids. The CDR3 is CASSSSDGGSTEAFF. The CDR3 DNA sequence: TGCGCCAGCAGCTCGTCAGACGGCGGGTCCACTGAAGCTTTCTTT.

This chain joins TRBV5-1 and TRBJ2-1, with 12 bases fitting TRBD2. The CDR3 sequence is 16 residues long. Germline V gives CDR1 SGHRS, CDR2 YFSETQ. The V segment lost 4 bases and the J segment 9 bases; nucleotides outside the gene matches: 11. This chain's CDR3 is CASSGGSSGGAREQFF. CDR3 DNA: TGCGCCAGCAGCGGCGGTTCTAGCGGGGGGGCCCGTGAGCAGTTCTTC.

This chain links TRBV6-2 or TRBV6-3 with TRBJ2-1; 14 positions match TRBD2. V was pared by 5 bases and J by 7 bases, with 13 bases of the junction left unmatched. Germline V gene lookup returns CDR1 MNHEY and CDR2 SVGEGT. CDR3 length: 18 amino acids. The CDR3 loop is CASSTRTSGGKSWNEQFF. The CDR3 bases are TGTGCCAGCAGTACGCGGACTAGCGGGGGGAAAAGCTGGAATGAGCAGTTCTTC.

This clonotype was observed a handful of times. The J gene is TRBJ2-5, the V gene TRBV5-1; 12 bases are shared with TRBD2. There are 17 residues in the CDR3. The V gene's germline CDR1 is SGHRS and CDR2 YFSETQ. The ends lost 1 base at V and 0 bases at J; junction bases unmatched: 4. CDR3 in amino acids: CASSLPGLAGYQETQYF. In DNA, the CDR3 is TGCGCCAGCAGCTTGCCAGGACTAGCGGGGTACCAAGAGACCCAGTACTTC.

This clonotype was picked up a small number of times. The CDR3 DNA follows: TGTGCCAGCAGTTCCAGAAACTATGGCTACACCTTC. It translates to CASSSRNYGYTF. The chain is built from TRBV6-2 or TRBV6-3 and TRBJ1-2; D not resolved. The CDR3 contains 12 residues. V was cut by 4 bases and J by 2 bases, with 5 bases left in between. Germline CDR1 reads MNHEY; CDR2 reads SVGEGT.

The V call is TRBV10-2, the J call TRBJ1-5; D is undetermined. The CDR3 loop spans 14 amino acids. Germline CDR1 reads WSHSY; CDR2 reads SAAADI. The V end was cut by 3 bases, the J end by 2 bases, with 8 bases between. CDR3 amino acids: CASSDTNRNQPQHF. CDR3 coding DNA: TGCGCCAGCAGTGACACCAACCGCAATCAGCCCCAGCATTTT.